These T cell receptor beta chains were read from a single sample in a study of liver allograft versus peripheral blood T cells. TCRdb ran MiXCR on the reads and lists one entry per CDR3 protein. The table shows some 12,000 distinct CDR3 sequences, with 23% occurring only once. The receptors stem from a human patient who had a liver transplant. The graft donor may account for some of the T cells. The CDR3 runs from the conserved cysteine through the conserved F or W. D genes are given only for firm matches. Not every row has a clone size; where given, it reads once, few, many or a size class.

clone size: medium-sized
D gene: TRBD2
J gene: TRBJ2-7
V gene: TRBV6-1
CDR3 DNA: TGTGCCAGCAGTGGTAGTGATAGCGGGAGGTACGAGCAGTACTTC
CDR3 protein: CASSGSDSGRYEQYF

clone size: medium-sized
D gene: .
J gene: TRBJ1-5
V gene: TRBV6-1
CDR3 DNA: TGTGCCAGCTGGCCTAGCAATCAGCCCCAGCATTTT
CDR3 protein: CASWPSNQPQHF

clone size: medium-sized
D gene: TRBD1
J gene: TRBJ1-1
V gene: TRBV18
CDR3 DNA: TGTGCCAGCTCACCTTCACGAGGGACAGGGGGCATAGGCACTGAAGCTTTCTTT
CDR3 protein: CASSPSRGTGGIGTEAFF

clone size: few
D gene: .
J gene: TRBJ2-1
V gene: TRBV6-1
CDR3 DNA: TGTGCCAGCAGAGGGCGGTCCTACAATGAGCAGTTCTTC
CDR3 protein: CASRGRSYNEQFF

clone size: .
D gene: .
J gene: TRBJ2-7
V gene: TRBV20-1
CDR3 DNA: TGCAGTGCCCCCGAGCCTAGAAACGCCTACGAGCAGTACTTC
CDR3 protein: CSAPEPRNAYEQYF

clone size: few
D gene: TRBD2
J gene: TRBJ2-1
V gene: TRBV6-2/TRBV6-3
CDR3 DNA: TGTGCCAGCAGTTTACCATGGAGCGGGATATGGTTCTTC
CDR3 protein: CASSLPWSGIWFF

clone size: medium-sized
D gene: TRBD2
J gene: TRBJ2-7
V gene: TRBV29-1
CDR3 DNA: TGCAGCGTTGGGGAGGGCTTAAGAATCTACGAGCAGTACTTC
CDR3 protein: CSVGEGLRIYEQYF

clone size: medium-sized
D gene: .
J gene: TRBJ1-1
V gene: TRBV24-1
CDR3 DNA: TGTGCCACCAGTGATTGGGGGAATACTGAAGCTTTCTTT
CDR3 protein: CATSDWGNTEAFF

clone size: .
D gene: .
J gene: TRBJ1-4
V gene: TRBV12-3/TRBV12-4
CDR3 DNA: TGTGCCAGCCGCCCCTCCCGGGAGGTTAATGAAAAACTGTTTTTT
CDR3 protein: CASRPSREVNEKLFF

clone size: few
D gene: .
J gene: TRBJ1-3
V gene: TRBV6-5
CDR3 DNA: TGTGCCAGCAGTTACTCCGGGACGCCTGGAAACACCATATATTTT
CDR3 protein: CASSYSGTPGNTIYF

clone size: medium-sized
D gene: .
J gene: TRBJ1-5
V gene: TRBV19
CDR3 DNA: TGTGCCAGTACCACCAAAGGTAGTAGCAATCAGCCCCAGCATTTT
CDR3 protein: CASTTKGSSNQPQHF

clone size: .
D gene: .
J gene: TRBJ2-7
V gene: TRBV20-1
CDR3 DNA: TGCAGTGCTAGAGATAGGTCGAGAGAACGGTCCTACGAGCAGTACTTC
CDR3 protein: CSARDRSRERSYEQYF

clone size: .
D gene: .
J gene: TRBJ1-2
V gene: TRBV20-1
CDR3 DNA: TGCAGTGCTAGAAGGGGTCTTGGCTACACCTTC
CDR3 protein: CSARRGLGYTF

clone size: once
D gene: .
J gene: TRBJ2-5
V gene: TRBV28
CDR3 DNA: TGTGCCAGCAGTTTACCCCACGGGACCCAGTACTTC
CDR3 protein: CASSLPHGTQYF

clone size: medium-sized
D gene: .
J gene: TRBJ1-2
V gene: TRBV28
CDR3 DNA: TGTGCCAGCAGTTTCTCAATAACTAACTATGGCTACACCTTC
CDR3 protein: CASSFSITNYGYTF

clone size: .
D gene: TRBD1
J gene: TRBJ2-7
V gene: TRBV19
CDR3 DNA: TGTGCCAGTAGTGACCCCCGGGACAGCCTCTCCTACGAGCAGTACTTC
CDR3 protein: CASSDPRDSLSYEQYF

clone size: .
D gene: .
J gene: TRBJ2-3
V gene: TRBV30
CDR3 DNA: TGTGCCTGGGCGGGCGTAGTGGTTGATACGCAGTATTTT
CDR3 protein: CAWAGVVVDTQYF

clone size: few
D gene: TRBD1
J gene: TRBJ2-7
V gene: TRBV19
CDR3 DNA: TGTGCCAGTAGTAGTACAGGGGGCTACGAGCAGTACTTC
CDR3 protein: CASSSTGGYEQYF

clone size: .
D gene: TRBD1
J gene: TRBJ1-2
V gene: TRBV30
CDR3 DNA: TGTGCCTGGAGTGCTGGGACAGGGGCGGATGGAAGCTATGGCTACACCTTC
CDR3 protein: CAWSAGTGADGSYGYTF

clone size: few
D gene: .
J gene: TRBJ2-7
V gene: TRBV10-3
CDR3 DNA: TGTGCCATCAGTGGTAGAGGGGTCTACGAGCAGTACTTC
CDR3 protein: CAISGRGVYEQYF

clone size: .
D gene: .
J gene: TRBJ1-5
V gene: TRBV19
CDR3 DNA: TGTGCCAGTAAAAGGCGGGGCCGGGGGCAGCCCCAGCATTTT
CDR3 protein: CASKRRGRGQPQHF

clone size: few
D gene: .
J gene: TRBJ1-3
V gene: TRBV7-2
CDR3 DNA: TGTGCCAGCAGCTTAGGCGGGGGGCAGCCACCCTCCATATATTTT
CDR3 protein: CASSLGGGQPPSIYF

clone size: medium-sized
D gene: .
J gene: TRBJ1-2
V gene: TRBV29-1
CDR3 DNA: TGCAGCGTTGTACGGTCCTATGGCTACACCTTC
CDR3 protein: CSVVRSYGYTF

clone size: few
D gene: .
J gene: TRBJ1-1
V gene: TRBV6-1
CDR3 DNA: TGTGCCAGCAGTGCTTTATTGTGGGGGGCAATAGGCACTGAAGCTTTCTTT
CDR3 protein: CASSALLWGAIGTEAFF

clone size: .
D gene: .
J gene: TRBJ2-3
V gene: TRBV20-1
CDR3 DNA: TGCAGTGCGCCCTTTGCTTGGAGGGGGAGGCCTACAGATACGCAGTATTTT
CDR3 protein: CSAPFAWRGRPTDTQYF

clone size: few
D gene: .
J gene: TRBJ1-6
V gene: TRBV28
CDR3 DNA: TGTGCCAGCAGTCCCCCGGGGCAGATATATAATTCACCCCTCCACTTT
CDR3 protein: CASSPPGQIYNSPLHF

clone size: .
D gene: .
J gene: TRBJ2-1
V gene: TRBV29-1
CDR3 DNA: TGCAGCGTCCTGGGGGGGTATGGACAGGACAATGAGCAGTTCTTC
CDR3 protein: CSVLGGYGQDNEQFF